A single sample is the source of the 27 T cell receptor beta chains below, sequenced in a study of T-cell memory formation after mild COVID-19. TCRdb re-called the 5' RACE reads with MiXCR, one entry per CDR3 protein. Seen here are about 200,000 distinct CDR3 sequences, more than 8% observed once, and the top ten hold 3.5%. Sample: PBMCs or a T cell subset sorted from them (not recorded which). All receptors derive from a man aged 18 to 30 who had mild COVID-19 (a few samples of this study predate the infection). Cell type and time point are not known.

The genes are TRBV4-1 and TRBJ2-3; 10 bases are a match to TRBD2. V lost 4 bases and J lost 3; bases outside the gene matches: 7. Germline V gives CDR1 MGHRA, CDR2 YSYEKL. The length of the CDR3 is 16 residues. CDR3 sequence: CASSPNSGGLTDTQYF. Written as DNA, the CDR3 is TGCGCCAGCAGCCCAAATAGCGGGGGGTTGACAGATACGCAGTATTTT.

This clonotype turned up a few times. This chain connects TRBV5-1 to TRBJ1-2, with a possible D match to TRBD1 (5 bases). Per the germline V gene, CDR1 is SGHRS and CDR2 is YFSETQ. Trimming left V 0 bases short and J 8 bases short, with 20 bases between. The CDR3 length is 16 residues. CDR3 region: CASSLAPVGDGGGYTF. CDR3 DNA sequence: TGCGCCAGCAGCTTGGCCCCGGTGGGGGACGGCGGGGGCTACACCTTC.

This clonotype was seen more than once but under ten times. The rearrangement uses TRBV11-2 and TRBJ2-4; the D call may be TRBD1 or TRBD2 (5 bases each). The CDR3 is 16 residues long. CDR1 is SGHAT, CDR2 FQNNGV, per germline. Trimming removed 4 bases at V and 0 bases at J, with 13 bases between. For the CDR3, the DNA is TGTGCCAGCAGCTCGGGACCTACAATAGCCAAAAACATTCAGTACTTC. Translating gives CASSSGPTIAKNIQYF.

The chain employs TRBV3-1 and TRBJ1-6; D not certain. The CDR3 runs 12 residues. Trimming stripped 6 bases from V and 12 bases from J, with 12 bases between. CDR1 is LGHDT and CDR2 is YNNKEL in the germline V gene (reference sequence). The CDR3 DNA sequence: TGTGCCAGCAGTACGACTGGCCGACCCCTCCACTTT. Residues: CASSTTGRPLHF.

This clonotype was found a few times. The chain uses TRBV5-1 and TRBJ2-7, with 9 bases identical to TRBD1. V was clipped by 3 bases and J by 3 bases; unmatched bases: 10. This CDR3 contains 16 residues. CDR1 is SGHRS, CDR2 YFSETQ, per germline. As DNA, the CDR3 is TGCGCCAGCAGCTCGGGGGACAGGGCGGACGACTACGAGCAGTACTTC. Translation gives CASSSGDRADDYEQYF.

As DNA, the CDR3 is TGCGCCAGCCAGGCAGGGAACACCGGGGAGCTGTTTTTT. Translated, it gives CASQAGNTGELFF. The chain is built from TRBV10-1 and TRBJ2-2; D call uncertain. Germline V gives CDR1 WNHNN, CDR2 SYGVQD (reference sequence). The CDR3 extends over 13 amino acids. Trimming took off 8 bases at V and 1 base at J, with 8 bases between the two ends.

This clonotype was recorded a few times. CDR3 loop: CSARRTGPAGELFF. The DNA of the CDR3 is TGCAGTGCTAGAAGGACAGGGCCGGCCGGGGAGCTGTTTTTT. The genes are TRBV20-1 and TRBJ2-2; TRBD1 agrees at 8 bases. The CDR3 has 14 residues. The ends lost 2 bases at V and 6 bases at J; junction bases unmatched: 5. The germline V gene has CDR1 DFQATT and CDR2 SNEGSKA (reference sequence).

Many counts were recorded for this clonotype. The rearrangement joins TRBV6-5 to TRBJ1-4, with a tentative D call TRBD1 (5 bases). The CDR3 loop spans 14 amino acids. V was clipped by 0 bases and J by 8 bases, with 10 bases between them. From germline, CDR1 is MNHEY and CDR2 SVGAGI. Here the CDR3 DNA reads TGTGCCAGCAGTTACTCACAGGTCAGGGAAAAACTGTTTTTT. Amino acid sequence: CASSYSQVREKLFF.

This clonotype showed up just a few times. This rearrangement joins TRBV7-2 to TRBJ2-7, with a tentative D call TRBD1 (6 bases). The CDR3 is 14 residues long. CDR1 is SGHTA, CDR2 FQGNSA, per germline. The V gene lost 3 bases and the J gene lost 7 bases, with 16 bases spanning the gap. CDR3 amino acids: CASSFTPQGREQYF. The DNA for the CDR3 is TGTGCCAGCAGCTTCACACCACAGGGTAGGGAGCAGTACTTC.

The chain links TRBV5-1 to TRBJ2-7; D unresolved. Trimming removed 4 bases at V and 5 bases at J, with 19 bases between. The CDR3 is made up of 15 amino acids. Looked up from germline, CDR1 is SGHRS and CDR2 is YFSETQ. The CDR3: CASSGPDGMYHEQYF. The CDR3 DNA reads TGCGCCAGCAGCGGACCGGACGGTATGTATCACGAGCAGTACTTC.

The chain couples TRBV29-1 to TRBJ1-4; D gene ambiguous. The CDR3 is made up of 13 amino acids. From germline, CDR1 is SQVTM and CDR2 ANQGSEA. The ends were cut back, 6 bases at V and 3 bases at J, with 11 bases in the middle. DNA for the CDR3: TGCAGCGTCGAGGGCAGCCCTAATGAAAAACTGTTTTTT. Protein product: CSVEGSPNEKLFF. Based on the CDR3 plus reference TRBV29-1 and TRBJ1-4, the full variable domain is SAVISQKPSRDICQRGTSLTIQCQVDSQVTMMFWYRQQPGQSLTLIATANQGSEATYESGFVIDKFPISRPNLTFSTLTVSNMSPEDSSIYLCSVEGSPNEKLFFGSGTQLSVL.

In its sample, this clonotype was seen many times. The V gene is TRBV5-1, the J gene TRBJ2-5, with TRBD2 matching over 8 bases. This CDR3 is 14 amino acids long. Unmatched junction bases numbered 3, after V lost 1 base and J lost 4 bases. In germline, CDR1 is SGHRS, CDR2 YFSETQ. The CDR3 nucleotides are TGCGCCAGCAGCTTGCGCCTAGCGGGAGAGACCCAGTACTTC. Its translation: CASSLRLAGETQYF.

This clonotype came up many times. J is TRBJ2-3 and V is TRBV7-2; the D is unclear. The germline gives CDR1 SGHTA, CDR2 FQGNSA. This CDR3 comprises 15 residues. The CDR3 DNA is TGTGCTATCCGGATAGGGTCTACAGGCACAGATACGCAGTATTTT. Translating gives CAIRIGSTGTDTQYF.

This clonotype has a handful of counts. This chain joins TRBV6-1 and TRBJ2-5; D is perhaps TRBD2 (5 bases). Germline CDR1 and CDR2: MNHNS and SASEGT. Trimming stripped 8 bases from V and 4 bases from J, with 17 bases between. CDR3 size: 14 residues. CDR3: CASYRARGGETQYF. CDR3 bases: TGTGCCAGCTATCGCGCCCGGGGTGGAGAGACCCAGTACTTC.

The gene calls are TRBV7-8 and TRBJ1-1; D not certain. V gave up 0 bases and J gave up 0 bases, with 8 bases separating them. CDR1 is SGHVS and CDR2 is FQNEAQ in the germline V gene. This CDR3 contains 15 residues. CDR3: CASSLAPYLNTEAFF. The CDR3 region has the DNA TGTGCCAGCAGCTTAGCCCCTTATTTGAACACTGAAGCTTTCTTT.

The chain links TRBV29-1 to TRBJ1-4, with 9 bases lining up with TRBD1. Germline V CDR1 and CDR2: SQVTM, ANQGSEA. V dropped 6 bases and J dropped 0; count of bases not matched to a gene: 8. The CDR3 has 16 residues. The CDR3, as DNA: TGCAGCGTCCGACAGGGGGGATTCGCAACTAATGAAAAACTGTTTTTT. Translation gives CSVRQGGFATNEKLFF. The full variable domain, in which reference TRBV29-1 and TRBJ1-4 provide the parts outside the CDR3, is SAVISQKPSRDICQRGTSLTIQCQVDSQVTMMFWYRQQPGQSLTLIATANQGSEATYESGFVIDKFPISRPNLTFSTLTVSNMSPEDSSIYLCSVRQGGFATNEKLFFGSGTQLSVL.

The table lists this clonotype with many counts. The V and J genes are TRBV5-1 and TRBJ2-3; 7 nucleotides line up with TRBD1. Germline CDR1 SGHRS, CDR2 YFSETQ. This CDR3 has 15 residues. J lost 6 bases, V lost 4 bases, and 11 bases had no gene match. This CDR3 is CASSQGVGSGDTQYF. The CDR3 nucleotides are TGCGCCAGCAGCCAGGGGGTAGGGAGCGGCGATACGCAGTATTTT.

The V and J genes are TRBV7-2 and TRBJ2-2; 11 bases align to TRBD1. J was trimmed by 6 bases and V by 4 bases; bases with no gene match: 7. Looked up from germline, CDR1 is SGHTA and CDR2 is FQGNSA. This CDR3 has 16 amino acids. The CDR3 coding sequence is TGTGCCAGCAGCTCACGGACAGGGGGCGCGTCCGGGGAGCTGTTTTTT. It encodes CASSSRTGGASGELFF.

This clonotype was seen only a few times. V and J are TRBV4-2 and TRBJ2-1; 8 nucleotides line up with TRBD2. This CDR3 has 16 amino acids. Germline V lookup: CDR1 LGHNA, CDR2 YNFKEQ. V lost 3 bases, J lost 0 bases, and 4 bases stayed unmatched. The CDR3 nucleotides read TGTGCCAGCAGCCAGCAGCGGGGGAGCTCCTACAATGAGCAGTTCTTC. Its protein product is CASSQQRGSSYNEQFF.

In its sample, this clonotype was seen a few times. The chain combines TRBV12-2 with TRBJ1-2; the table's D call of TRBD1 was not tested on the DNA. TRBV12-2 represents a pseudogene. The CDR3 covers 19 residues. The CDR3 region has the DNA TGTGCAAGTCGCTCCCCAAGGACAGGGGCAGACGGGGCAAACTATGGCTACACCTTC. Its translation is CASRSPRTGADGANYGYTF.

V is TRBV7-6 and J is TRBJ2-2; weak D call: TRBD1 (5 bases). Germline V CDR1 and CDR2: SGHVS, FNYEAQ. The CDR3 is made up of 15 amino acids. The V end was cut by 2 bases, the J end by 5 bases, with 12 bases between. The CDR3 loop reads CASSLWGASTGELFF. In nucleotides, the CDR3 is TGTGCCAGCAGCTTATGGGGCGCAAGTACCGGGGAGCTGTTTTTT.

This clonotype was picked up many times. V and J are TRBV4-2 and TRBJ2-1; no clear D gene. V was cut by 4 bases and J by 9 bases, with 7 bases left in between. CDR3 size: 11 residues. Germline V gene data show CDR1 as LGHNA and CDR2 as YNFKEQ. The CDR3 DNA sequence: TGTGCCAGCAGCCTGTACGGTGAGCAGTTCTTC. Protein: CASSLYGEQFF.

Ten or more counts support this clonotype. The chain employs TRBV7-9 and TRBJ2-3; 7 nucleotides agree with TRBD1. This CDR3 comprises 13 residues. The V gene end was trimmed by 5 bases and the J gene end by 4 bases; junction bases not matched to a gene: 3. Germline V gene lookup returns CDR1 SEHNR and CDR2 FQNEAQ (reference sequence). CDR3 amino acids: CASSPRGPDTQYF. DNA for the CDR3: TGTGCCAGCAGCCCTAGGGGGCCAGATACGCAGTATTTT.

The CDR3, as DNA: TGTGCCAGCAGCTTAGGCGGACGGGGTCACCAAGAGACCCAGTACTTC. This translates into CASSLGGRGHQETQYF. The genes are TRBV13 and TRBJ2-5; maybe TRBD2 (5 bases). Germline CDR1 is PRHDT and CDR2 is FYEKMQ (reference sequence). The CDR3 has 16 amino acids. Trimming took off 0 bases at V and 0 bases at J, with 11 bases between the two ends.

This clonotype has a handful of counts. The rearrangement links TRBV7-8 to TRBJ1-5; the D is unclear. Germline CDR1 SGHVS, CDR2 FQNEAQ. V lost 3 bases to trimming and J lost 0 bases, with 15 bases between them. The CDR3 sequence is 17 residues long. The DNA of the CDR3 is TGTGCCAGCAGCTTGGGCCTCGACACTCATAGCAATCAGCCCCAGCATTTT. Its protein product is CASSLGLDTHSNQPQHF.

This clonotype was counted only a few times. The CDR3 DNA reads TGTGCCAGCAGTTCAGGGTCCCATAGCAATCAGCCCCAGCATTTT. Amino acid sequence: CASSSGSHSNQPQHF. The V gene is TRBV12-3 or TRBV12-4, the J gene TRBJ1-5; tentative D call: TRBD1 (5 bases). The germline V and J ends were trimmed by 4 bases and 0 bases, with 10 bases remaining between them. This CDR3 region has 15 residues.

This clonotype appeared a few times. This chain joins TRBV12-3 or TRBV12-4 and TRBJ1-1; D not resolved. The CDR3 runs 11 residues. V lost 5 bases to trimming and J lost 10 bases, with 11 bases between them. CDR3 DNA sequence: TGTGCCAGCAGTGCCGGGTACCGAGCTTTCTTT. Its protein product is CASSAGYRAFF.